The clone carrying this T cell receptor (beta chain) has ten or more counts. No antigen is known for it. The use of genomic DNA as template underpinned the TCR beta VDJ and CDR3 profiling. TCRdb analysed the reads with MiXCR anew, one entry per CDR3 protein. The sample lists 95,000 to 150,000 distinct CDR3 sequences, approximately 61% seen once, with roughly 32% in the top ten. The data were taken from a study of CD8+CD57+ T cells in acquired aplastic anemia. On the study more broadly: CD4+ and CD8+ cells, once sorted, gave DNA averaging roughly 3 ug. Study-wide points: With respect to CD8+ Simpson's diversity, patients and controls did not differ significantly.

Germline CDR1 and CDR2: MNHNS and SASEGT. The V end lost 5 bases, the J end lost 1 base, and 12 bases lay between the germline ends. This CDR3 is built from 15 residues. It was patients with CD8+CD57+ cell expansion by flow cytometry who were chosen for sequencing. Therapy had not been given to patients before blood sampling. The origin of this receptor is a human donor with aplastic anemia. The rearrangement links TRBV6-1 to TRBJ1-5, with D possibly TRBD1 on 5 matching bases. The specimen sequenced was sorted CD4+, CD8+, or CD8+CD57+ T cells (not recorded which) from PBMCs. The CDR3 nucleotides are TGTGCCAGCAGTCCCGGGACCGCAAGCAATCAGCCCCAGCATTTT. Translating gives CASSPGTASNQPQHF.